These 27 T cell receptor beta chains were all obtained from the same sample, sequenced in a study of T-cell memory formation after mild COVID-19. TCRdb re-derived calls from the 5' RACE reads in MiXCR, one entry per CDR3 protein. The data hold about 390,000 distinct CDR3 sequences, with roughly 15% observed a single time. The material sequenced was PBMCs or a T cell subset sorted from them (not recorded which). These receptors were taken from a man between 18 and 29 years old who had mild COVID-19 (a few samples of this study predate the infection). Cell type and time point are not known.

This clonotype was recorded a few times. This chain joins TRBV5-1 and TRBJ2-3, with TRBD2 identical over 7 bases. The V gene end was trimmed by 4 bases and the J gene end by 1 base; junction bases not matched to a gene: 9. The V gene's germline CDR1 is SGHRS and CDR2 YFSETQ. CDR3 length equals 16 residues. CDR3 sequence: CASSRTRGDGTDTQYF. CDR3 nucleotides: TGCGCCAGCAGCCGGACCCGGGGGGACGGCACAGATACGCAGTATTTT. Looking up the rest from reference TRBV5-1 and TRBJ2-3 gives the full variable domain: KAGVTQTPRYLIKTRGQQVTLSCSPISGHRSVSWYQQTPGQGLQFLFEYFSETQRNKGNFPGRFSGRQFSNSRSEMNVSTLELGDSALYLCASSRTRGDGTDTQYFGPGTRLTVL.

The table lists this clonotype with a few counts. The gene calls are TRBV6-5 and TRBJ2-3, with TRBD2 matching over 13 bases. The germline V gene encodes CDR1 MNHEY and CDR2 SVGAGI. The CDR3 length is 17 residues. Unmatched junction bases numbered 7, after V lost 7 bases and J lost 0 bases. This CDR3 reads CASTRTSGGPSTDTQYF. The CDR3 region has the DNA TGTGCCAGCACCCGGACTAGCGGGGGCCCGAGCACAGATACGCAGTATTTT.

In this sample, this clonotype turned up many times. V gene TRBV6-6 combines with J gene TRBJ2-7, with a tentative D call TRBD2 (5 bases). Germline CDR1 MNHNY, CDR2 SVGAGI (reference sequence). Trimming shortened V by 1 base and J by 1 base, and 8 bases separated the two germline ends. The CDR3 length is 14 residues. DNA for the CDR3: TGTGCCAGCAGTTACTTCGGGGATTCCTACGAGCAGTACTTC. This codes for CASSYFGDSYEQYF.

The sample holds a few counts of this clonotype. The chain carries TRBV4-2 and TRBJ1-6; TRBD1 is a possible D gene (5 bases). Germline CDR1 LGHNA, CDR2 YNFKEQ. Trimming cost V 0 bases and J 15 bases, with 18 bases left between them. This CDR3 region has 15 residues. CDR3 in DNA: TGTGCCAGCAGCCAAGATAGGCAGGGTCTCGGGAGCCTCCACTTT. Translation gives CASSQDRQGLGSLHF.

V gene TRBV6-2 or TRBV6-3 combines with J gene TRBJ2-2, with no clear D. Germline assignment: CDR1 MNHEY and CDR2 SVGEGT. This CDR3 contains 12 residues. V lost 5 bases, J lost 6 bases, and 7 bases lay in between. In DNA form, the CDR3 reads TGTGCCAGCAGTATCCTATCCGGGGAGCTGTTTTTT. Translation: CASSILSGELFF.

This clonotype has only a few counts. The chain links TRBV29-1 to TRBJ2-5; 8 nucleotides line up with TRBD1. Trimming took 4 bases from V and 5 from J; bases not matched to a gene: 3. This CDR3 comprises 12 residues. Germline V gives CDR1 SQVTM, CDR2 ANQGSEA. The CDR3, as DNA: TGCAGCGTTGGGACAGGGAGGGAGACCCAGTACTTC. Translating it yields CSVGTGRETQYF.

The sample holds a few counts of this clonotype. The V call is TRBV7-9, the J call TRBJ2-3, with TRBD2 matching over 13 bases. The J segment lost 3 bases and the V segment lost 5 bases, leaving 2 bases of the junction unmatched. The germline V gene has CDR1 SEHNR and CDR2 FQNEAQ (reference sequence). The CDR3 extends over 15 amino acids. The CDR3 nucleotides are TGTGCCAGCAGCAAACTAGCGGGGGGGACAGATACGCAGTATTTT. Amino acid sequence: CASSKLAGGTDTQYF.

The chain recombines TRBV20-1 with TRBJ2-3; the D is unclear. Trimming left V 6 bases short and J 0 bases short, with 19 bases between. Germline V lookup: CDR1 DFQATT, CDR2 SNEGSKA (reference sequence). The CDR3 is made up of 16 amino acids. The CDR3 reads CSAPPASPTSTDTQYF. DNA for the CDR3: TGCAGTGCCCCTCCTGCAAGCCCTACTAGCACAGATACGCAGTATTTT.

The table lists this clonotype with many counts. The gene calls are TRBV11-2 and TRBJ2-1; D unresolved. Trimming removed 0 bases at V and 9 bases at J, with 12 bases between. Germline CDR1 and CDR2: SGHAT and FQNNGV. The CDR3 runs 14 residues. The CDR3 sequence is CASSLDPLTVEQFF. For the CDR3, the DNA is TGTGCCAGCAGCTTAGATCCTTTAACGGTTGAGCAGTTCTTC.

This clonotype was seen at least ten times. This chain links TRBV29-1 with TRBJ2-2; a possible D gene is TRBD1 (6 bases). The CDR3 is made up of 12 amino acids. The V end was cut by 2 bases, the J end by 6 bases, with 7 bases between. CDR1 and CDR2 (germline): SQVTM, ANQGSEA. The CDR3 region has the DNA TGCAGCGTTGAAAAGGGGGCCGGGGAGCTGTTTTTT. It codes for CSVEKGAGELFF.

This clonotype was observed a few times. V usage is TRBV9 and J usage is TRBJ1-2; D is unresolved. The V end lost 2 bases, the J end lost 0 bases, and 11 bases lay between the germline ends. Per the germline V gene, CDR1 is SGDLS and CDR2 is YYNGEE. The CDR3 contains 15 residues. CDR3 protein: CASSVSGMTNYGYTF. DNA for the CDR3: TGTGCCAGCAGCGTCAGCGGCATGACTAACTATGGCTACACCTTC.

The rearrangement links TRBV15 to TRBJ2-3; 8 bases match TRBD1. J gave up 4 bases and V 1 base, and 4 bases lay outside the gene matches. CDR1 LNHNV and CDR2 YYDKDF come from the germline V gene (reference sequence). This CDR3 contains 15 residues. The DNA of the CDR3 is TGTGCCACCAGCAGAGTGGACAGGGCGGCAGATACGCAGTATTTT. Translated, it gives CATSRVDRAADTQYF.

There are a few counts of this clonotype. V usage is TRBV20-1 and J usage is TRBJ2-5; TRBD1 is a possible D gene (6 bases). Germline loops: CDR1 DFQATT, CDR2 SNEGSKA (reference sequence). V lost 4 bases and J lost 7, with 22 bases in between. This CDR3 contains 15 residues. The CDR3 reads CSAIPPLVEGVTQYF. Here the CDR3 DNA reads TGCAGTGCTATCCCCCCACTAGTAGAGGGGGTGACCCAGTACTTC.

V and J are TRBV11-2 and TRBJ2-1, with D possibly matching TRBD1 (5 bases). The germline CDR1 and CDR2 sequences are SGHAT and FQNNGV. The CDR3 covers 13 residues. V was cut by 0 bases and J by 13 bases, with 13 bases left in between. The CDR3 sequence: CASSLDPGQGQFF. DNA for the CDR3: TGTGCCAGCAGCTTAGATCCCGGACAAGGACAGTTCTTC.

The V and J genes are TRBV7-2 and TRBJ2-1; D tentatively fits TRBD1 or TRBD2 (7 bases each). CDR3 length equals 18 residues. CDR1 is SGHTA and CDR2 is FQGNSA in the germline V gene. The V gene lost 4 bases and the J gene lost 4 bases, with 23 bases spanning the gap. CDR3 DNA: TGTGCCAGCAGCTCATATACAGGGGAAGCGGGATATTACAATGAGCAGTTCTTC. It codes for CASSSYTGEAGYYNEQFF. The full variable domain, its missing parts supplied by reference TRBV7-2 and TRBJ2-1, is GAGVSQSPSNKVTEKGKDVELRCDPISGHTALYWYRQSLGQGLEFLIYFQGNSAPDKSGLPSDRFSAERTGGSVSTLTIQRTQQEDSAVYLCASSSYTGEAGYYNEQFFGPGTRLTVL.

In its sample, this clonotype was seen a few times. The V gene is TRBV30, the J gene TRBJ2-1, with TRBD2 as a possible D gene (7 bases). Germline V gene sequence: CDR1 GTSNPN, CDR2 SVGIG (reference sequence). Trimming took off 2 bases at V and 14 bases at J, with 13 bases between the two ends. CDR3 size: 11 residues. CDR3 in amino acids: CAWSMGGPKFF. CDR3 nucleotide sequence: TGTGCCTGGAGTATGGGGGGGCCGAAGTTCTTC.

The chain carries TRBV20-1 and TRBJ2-2, with D perhaps assigned TRBD1 or TRBD2 (5 bases each). V lost 6 bases and J 6 bases, leaving 17 bases between the germline ends. Germline CDR1 and CDR2: DFQATT and SNEGSKA (reference sequence). The CDR3 loop spans 14 amino acids. CDR3 sequence (DNA): TGCAGTGCCCCCGTCGGGGCACGCGCCGGGGAGCTGTTTTTT. This gives the protein CSAPVGARAGELFF.

The genes are TRBV12-3 or TRBV12-4 and TRBJ2-7; perhaps TRBD2 as D (6 bases). V lost 5 bases, J lost 2 bases, and 13 bases lay in between. This CDR3 is 14 amino acids long. The CDR3 coding sequence is TGTGCCAGCAGTATTGGGGACTTTGCCTACGAGCAGTACTTC. As protein: CASSIGDFAYEQYF.

This clonotype occurred once. This chain links TRBV6-1 with TRBJ2-1, with 10 bases that match TRBD1. CDR3 size: 16 residues. Germline-derived CDR1 and CDR2 are MNHNS and SASEGT. With V trimmed by 2 bases and J by 3 bases, 4 bases remained unmatched. CDR3 residues: CASSERDRGYYNEQFF. The CDR3 region has the DNA TGTGCCAGCAGTGAACGGGACAGGGGCTACTACAATGAGCAGTTCTTC.

There are many counts of this clonotype. This chain links TRBV5-5 with TRBJ2-3; TRBD2 matches 8 bases. Germline CDR1 and CDR2: SGHKS and YYEKEE (reference sequence). V trimming: 4 bases; J trimming: 6 bases; junction bases outside the gene matches: 10. The CDR3 totals 15 residues. CDR3 in amino acids: CASSPVSGGRDTQYF. CDR3 nucleotide sequence: TGTGCCAGCAGCCCTGTCTCGGGGGGGCGGGATACGCAGTATTTT.

The rearrangement joins TRBV7-3 to TRBJ2-3; D is undetermined. Trimming left V 5 bases short and J 0 bases short, with 18 bases between. This CDR3 comprises 17 residues. Germline V gene lookup returns CDR1 SGHTA and CDR2 FQGTGA. The CDR3 region has the DNA TGTGCCAGCAGCGCTCTTTCCGGGTTTACTAGCACAGATACGCAGTATTTT. This encodes CASSALSGFTSTDTQYF.

This clonotype has ten or more counts. J is TRBJ2-2 and V is TRBV5-1; no clear D. Germline CDR1 is SGHRS and CDR2 is YFSETQ. This CDR3 contains 14 residues. Trimming removed 4 bases from V and 2 bases from J, with 9 bases in between. CDR3 sequence (DNA): TGCGCCAGCAGCCCGGACCAAAACACCGGGGAGCTGTTTTTT. Its protein product is CASSPDQNTGELFF.

The table lists this clonotype with a few counts. The rearrangement uses TRBV4-3 and TRBJ2-1; 7 bases fit TRBD1. This CDR3 has 13 amino acids. J lost 9 bases, V lost 8 bases, and 10 bases had no gene match. The germline V gene encodes CDR1 LGHNA and CDR2 YSLEER. In nucleotides, the CDR3 is TGCGCCAGCTGTGAGGACAGGTTCACTGAGCAGTTCTTC. Protein: CASCEDRFTEQFF.

The rearrangement joins TRBV12-3 or TRBV12-4 to TRBJ2-7, with 8 bases aligning to TRBD1. V shed 6 bases, J shed 1 base, and the junction held 8 bases outside the gene matches. The CDR3 covers 15 residues. CDR3 protein: CASSAGQGPSYEQYF. The CDR3 DNA reads TGTGCCAGCAGCGCCGGACAGGGTCCTTCCTACGAGCAGTACTTC.

A few counts support this clonotype. The chain links TRBV20-1 to TRBJ2-1; TRBD1 matches 7 bases. CDR3 length: 18 amino acids. Trimming cost V 1 base and J 0 bases; bases outside gene matches: 12. Germline CDR1 DFQATT, CDR2 SNEGSKA (reference sequence). The CDR3 region is CSARGQGVLAGSYNEQFF. CDR3 nucleotide sequence: TGCAGTGCTAGAGGACAGGGTGTCTTAGCCGGCTCCTACAATGAGCAGTTCTTC.

In this sample, this clonotype turned up many times. V gene TRBV6-5 combines with J gene TRBJ1-1, with D unresolved. V dropped 1 base and J dropped 2 bases, with 8 bases sitting between them. The CDR3 contains 14 residues. Germline values: CDR1 MNHEY, CDR2 SVGAGI. The CDR3 protein is CASSYYEGNTEAFF. In nucleotides, the CDR3 is TGTGCCAGCAGTTACTATGAGGGAAACACTGAAGCTTTCTTT.

The chain couples TRBV5-1 to TRBJ2-3; 8 bases map to TRBD2. The J segment lost 4 bases and the V segment lost 0 bases, leaving 4 bases of the junction unmatched. Germline V gene data show CDR1 as SGHRS and CDR2 as YFSETQ. CDR3 size: 15 residues. The CDR3 reads CASSLGGGPPDTQYF. CDR3 in DNA: TGCGCCAGCAGCTTGGGCGGGGGGCCCCCAGATACGCAGTATTTT.